These 30 T cell receptor beta chains share one sample of origin, sequenced in a study of blood T cell repertoires in COVID-19. Produced via immunoSEQ multiplex PCR; TCRdb's table is partial and in-frame only. This sample has about 200,000 clones; approximately 84% occur once, and the top ten carry around 16%. Source material: PBMCs or T cells enriched from blood (not recorded which). Every receptor here comes from a man aged 35 to 55 who had recovered from COVID-19.

The rearrangement joins TRBV28 to TRBJ2-2, with TRBD2 matching over 10 bases. Unmatched junction bases numbered 10, after V lost 3 bases and J lost 6 bases. The CDR3 is 17 amino acids. In germline, CDR1 is MDHEN, CDR2 SYDVKM. The CDR3 DNA reads as TGTGCCAGCAGTTTCCCCGGGATAGCGGGAGGCGCCGGGGAGCTGTTTTTT. This sequence encodes CASSFPGIAGGAGELFF.

J is TRBJ2-5 and V is TRBV7-2; weak D call: TRBD2 (6 bases). The CDR3 is 15 residues long. Germline V lookup: CDR1 SGHTA, CDR2 FQGNSA. V was clipped by 6 bases and J by 5 bases, with 19 bases between them. DNA for the CDR3: TGTGCCAGCAGGTGGCCGGGACTGCGGACCGAGACCCAGTACTTC. Translating gives CASRWPGLRTETQYF.

CDR3 residues: CASSISRLAGMETQYF. The DNA of the CDR3 is TGTGCCAGTAGTATATCGAGACTAGCGGGGATGGAGACCCAGTACTTC. The chain has TRBV19 and TRBJ2-5; 11 positions agree with TRBD2. Per the germline V gene, CDR1 is LNHDA and CDR2 is SQIVND (reference sequence). J gave up 5 bases and V 2 bases, and 7 bases lay outside the gene matches. This CDR3 contains 16 residues.

The chain has TRBV3-1 (or the pseudogene TRBV3-2) and TRBJ1-6, with D hard to call. This CDR3 has 16 amino acids. Trimming stripped 0 bases from V and 7 bases from J, with 13 bases between. The germline gives CDR1 LGHDT, CDR2 YNNKEL (reference sequence). The CDR3 sequence: CASSQDPVFLNSPLHF. The CDR3 nucleotides read TGTGCCAGCAGCCAAGATCCAGTTTTCTTGAATTCACCCCTCCACTTT.

The V call is TRBV28, the J call TRBJ1-5; no clear D. V gave up 5 bases and J gave up 0 bases, with 20 bases separating them. Germline loops: CDR1 MDHEN, CDR2 SYDVKM. CDR3 length: 18 residues. Written as DNA, the CDR3 is TGTGCCAGCAGTCAGAGCCGGGGAGCCAGCTATAGCAATCAGCCCCAGCATTTT. Amino acid sequence: CASSQSRGASYSNQPQHF.

The table lists this clone with a few counts. Other DNA sequences within the sample encode an identical CDR3. V and J are TRBV7-2 and TRBJ1-5; weak D call: TRBD1 (5 bases). CDR3 length equals 13 residues. CDR1 SGHTA and CDR2 FQGNSA come from the germline V gene. The ends were cut back, 2 bases at V and 4 bases at J, with 6 bases in the middle. CDR3 protein: CASSLRGNQPQHF. Here the CDR3 DNA reads TGTGCCAGCAGCTTACGGGGGAATCAGCCCCAGCATTTT.

CDR3 sequence reads: CASSPLAGGVYGYTF. CDR3 bases: TGTGCCAGCAGCCCCCTCGCAGGGGGCGTATATGGCTACACCTTC. The chain has TRBV28 and TRBJ1-2, with 8 bases that match TRBD1. The CDR3 has 15 amino acids. The germline gives CDR1 MDHEN, CDR2 SYDVKM. Unmatched junction bases numbered 11, after V lost 6 bases and J lost 5 bases.

V and J are TRBV5-4 and TRBJ2-7; a possible D gene is TRBD2 (6 bases). The germline V gene has CDR1 SGHNT and CDR2 YYREEE (reference sequence). This CDR3 comprises 14 residues. Trimming took off 6 bases at V and 3 bases at J, with 16 bases between the two ends. The CDR3 bases are TGTGCCAGCACTTCCGGGACGGGAGACTACGAGCAGTACTTC. Translated, it gives CASTSGTGDYEQYF.

V and J are TRBV5-6 and TRBJ1-3, with D tentatively TRBD1 (5 bases). The V gene's germline CDR1 is SGHDT and CDR2 YYEEEE. The CDR3 is made up of 15 amino acids. V was shortened by 3 bases and J by 0 bases, with 10 bases between the two germline ends. The DNA of the CDR3 is TGTGCCAGCAGCTGGGGGACTGACTCTGGAAACACCATATATTTT. Its protein is CASSWGTDSGNTIYF. The full variable domain, rest sourced from reference TRBV5-6 and TRBJ1-3, is DAGVTQSPTHLIKTRGQQVTLRCSPKSGHDTVSWYQQALGQGPQFIFQYYEEEERQRGNFPDRFSGHQFPNYSSELNVNALLLGDSALYLCASSWGTDSGNTIYFGEGSWLTVV.

The sample holds one count of this clone. The V and J genes are TRBV19 and TRBJ1-4; TRBD1 matches at 7 bases. The CDR3 length is 14 residues. Germline V CDR1 and CDR2: LNHDA, SQIVND (reference sequence). V shed 6 bases and J 8 bases; nucleotides not matched to a gene: 9. CDR3 amino acids: CASSRTGDKEKLFF. DNA of the CDR3: TGTGCCAGTAGCAGAACAGGGGATAAGGAAAAACTGTTTTTT.

This chain links TRBV5-1 with TRBJ2-1; TRBD1 agrees at 8 bases. The CDR3 is 14 amino acids. Trimming took 4 bases from V and 8 from J; bases not matched to a gene: 8. The germline V gene has CDR1 SGHRS and CDR2 YFSETQ. CDR3 DNA sequence: TGCGCCAGCAGCCAGTTCGACAGGGGCGATGAGCAGTTCTTC. Protein sequence: CASSQFDRGDEQFF.

The chain couples TRBV4-2 to TRBJ1-6, with D uncertain. Per the germline V gene, CDR1 is LGHNA and CDR2 is YNFKEQ. Deletions cut 0 bases from V and 10 bases from J, with 10 bases between. The length of the CDR3 is 14 residues. CDR3 amino acids: CASSQESSNSPLHF. CDR3 nucleotide sequence: TGTGCCAGCAGCCAAGAGTCCAGTAACTCACCCCTCCACTTT.

This chain joins TRBV7-9 and TRBJ1-3; D unresolved. This CDR3 has 16 amino acids. Germline CDR1 and CDR2: SEHNR and FQNEAQ (reference sequence). The V end lost 5 bases, the J end lost 0 bases, and 14 bases lay between the germline ends. In DNA, the CDR3 is TGTGCCAGCAGCCTCAATACAGTTCTCTCTGGAAACACCATATATTTT. It translates to CASSLNTVLSGNTIYF.

V usage is TRBV5-1 and J usage is TRBJ2-7; 9 nucleotides align to TRBD1. The CDR3 has 12 amino acids. Losses at the gene ends were 4 bases for V and 9 bases for J; bases not matched to a gene: 5. Germline CDR1 reads SGHRS; CDR2 reads YFSETQ. CDR3 nucleotides: TGCGCCAGCAGCAGGGGACAGGGTGTGCAGTACTTC. This sequence encodes CASSRGQGVQYF.

The CDR3 is CASSQGTDANTGELFF. The DNA for the CDR3 is TGTGCCAGCAGCCAGGGGACAGACGCGAACACCGGGGAGCTGTTTTTT. The J gene is TRBJ2-2, the V gene TRBV11-2, with 7 positions matching TRBD1. Per the germline V gene, CDR1 is SGHAT and CDR2 is FQNNGV. With 5 bases clipped from V and 0 bases from J, the junction kept 6 bases outside the gene matches. The CDR3 consists of 16 residues.

A single count supports this clone. The chain has TRBV28 and TRBJ1-2; D perhaps matches TRBD1 (5 bases). The CDR3 covers 15 residues. Trimming stripped 2 bases from V and 1 base from J, with 11 bases between. Germline V gene data show CDR1 as MDHEN and CDR2 as SYDVKM. The CDR3 spells CASSLPGGVNYGYTF. CDR3 in DNA: TGTGCCAGCAGTTTACCCGGGGGAGTTAACTATGGCTACACCTTC.

This clone was seen only once. The chain recombines TRBV28 with TRBJ1-3; 7 positions agree with TRBD1. The CDR3 is made up of 15 amino acids. Looked up from germline, CDR1 is MDHEN and CDR2 is SYDVKM. V lost 3 bases, J lost 5 bases, and 7 bases stayed unmatched. The chain's CDR3 is CASSFWDRVRNTIYF. DNA for the CDR3: TGTGCCAGCAGTTTCTGGGACAGAGTCCGAAACACCATATATTTT.

This rearrangement joins TRBV16 to TRBJ2-7; 7 positions agree with TRBD1. The germline CDR1 and CDR2 sequences are KGHSY and FQNENV. Losses at the gene ends were 5 bases for V and 4 bases for J; bases not matched to a gene: 14. The CDR3 is 16 residues long. CDR3 region: CASSSFGQTGLYEQYF. In DNA form, the CDR3 reads TGTGCCAGCAGCTCTTTCGGTCAGACAGGGTTGTACGAGCAGTACTTC.

The chain couples TRBV10-3 to TRBJ1-2; the D gene is possibly TRBD1 (5 bases). Germline V gene lookup returns CDR1 ENHRY and CDR2 SYGVKD. This CDR3 is 15 amino acids long. The V end lost 4 bases, the J end lost 4 bases, and 16 bases lay between the germline ends. This CDR3 reads CAISGSAGIGYGYTF. CDR3 DNA sequence: TGTGCCATCAGTGGGAGCGCAGGGATTGGCTATGGCTACACCTTC.

The V and J genes are TRBV28 and TRBJ1-5; 7 nucleotides match TRBD1. V shed 4 bases and J 5 bases; nucleotides not matched to a gene: 8. The CDR3 extends over 15 amino acids. Germline V gene sequence: CDR1 MDHEN, CDR2 SYDVKM. This CDR3 reads CASSSTGTRDQPQHF. The DNA for the CDR3 is TGTGCCAGCAGTTCGACAGGGACGAGGGATCAGCCCCAGCATTTT.

This clone was counted between two and nine times. In DNA form, the CDR3 reads TGTGCCATCAGTGAGTCAGGGACAGGGGGCACTGAAGCTTTCTTT. Its translation is CAISESGTGGTEAFF. The rearrangement joins TRBV10-3 to TRBJ1-1; 11 bases fit TRBD1. Unmatched junction bases numbered 1, after V lost 0 bases and J lost 4 bases. CDR3 length: 15 amino acids. Germline V gives CDR1 ENHRY, CDR2 SYGVKD.

The chain joins TRBV3-1 (or the pseudogene TRBV3-2) to TRBJ1-4; D perhaps matches TRBD1 (6 bases). The CDR3 loop spans 14 amino acids. Germline V gives CDR1 LGHDT, CDR2 YNNKEL (reference sequence). Trimming stripped 4 bases from V and 4 bases from J, with 10 bases between. For the CDR3, the DNA is TGTGCCAGCAGCCTACAGGGCCTTAATGAAAAACTGTTTTTT. Protein product: CASSLQGLNEKLFF.

This clone showed up just once. The chain uses TRBV2 and TRBJ2-1, with 9 bases fitting TRBD2. There are 15 residues in the CDR3. Germline CDR1 and CDR2: SNHLY and FYNNEI. The V segment lost 4 bases and the J segment 7 bases; nucleotides outside the gene matches: 8. CDR3 coding DNA: TGTGCCAGCAGTGGAGAGGTAGCGGGAGTAAATGAGCAGTTCTTC. Translated: CASSGEVAGVNEQFF. Supplemented by reference TRBV2 and TRBJ2-1, the full variable domain reads EPEVTQTPSHQVTQMGQEVILRCVPISNHLYFYWYRQILGQKVEFLVSFYNNEISEKSEIFDDQFSVERPDGSNFTLKIRSTKLEDSAMYFCASSGEVAGVNEQFFGPGTRLTVL.

V is TRBV5-1 and J is TRBJ1-1; unclear D gene. With 2 bases removed from V and 0 bases from J, the gap between germline ends came to 8 bases. The CDR3 loop spans 14 amino acids. Germline V gives CDR1 SGHRS, CDR2 YFSETQ. DNA for the CDR3: TGCGCCAGCAGCTTTAGCGGAATGAACACTGAAGCTTTCTTT. Translation gives CASSFSGMNTEAFF.

The chain joins TRBV7-2 to TRBJ2-5, with a possible D match to TRBD1 (6 bases). This CDR3 has 15 residues. Germline-derived CDR1 and CDR2 are SGHTA and FQGNSA. V shed 3 bases and J shed 2 bases, with 13 bases lying between them. CDR3 protein: CASSLSYGQQETQYF. The DNA of the CDR3 is TGTGCCAGCAGCTTGTCCTACGGACAGCAAGAGACCCAGTACTTC.

Points on this clone: Sequence at one end of the junction differs from germline and may be a read error. The CDR3 sequence: CASSIAGGTDTQYF. The CDR3 DNA sequence: TGTGCCAGCAGCATAGCGGGAGGCACAGATACGCAGTATTTT. The chain joins TRBV7-2 to TRBJ2-3; 9 nucleotides align to TRBD2. The germline CDR1 and CDR2 sequences are SGHTA and FQGNSA. The CDR3 spans 14 residues.

The chain links TRBV11-2 to TRBJ1-5, with D uncertain. Between the trimmed V and J ends, which lost 1 base and 5 bases, there was a span of 6 bases. CDR1 SGHAT and CDR2 FQNNGV come from the germline V gene. The CDR3 length is 13 residues. CDR3 DNA: TGTGCCAGCAGCTTAGTGGGAGATCAGCCCCAGCATTTT. Translation: CASSLVGDQPQHF.

The rearrangement uses TRBV7-2 and TRBJ1-2; TRBD1 might be the D (6 bases). CDR3 length: 15 residues. Germline V gene data show CDR1 as SGHTA and CDR2 as FQGNSA. Trimming removed 5 bases at V and 5 bases at J, with 18 bases between. DNA of the CDR3: TGTGCCAGCAGCGGCGGTCCACAGGGACTATATGGCTACACCTTC. It codes for CASSGGPQGLYGYTF.

The chain couples TRBV30 to TRBJ1-5, with D hard to call. V was trimmed by 2 bases and J by 2 bases, leaving 10 bases between them. Looked up from germline, CDR1 is GTSNPN and CDR2 is SVGIG (reference sequence). The CDR3 is 14 residues long. Written as DNA, the CDR3 is TGTGCCTGGAGTTACGGTCTCGGCAATCAGCCCCAGCATTTT. It yields the protein CAWSYGLGNQPQHF. The complete variable domain, with remaining parts taken from reference TRBV30 and TRBJ1-5, reads SQTIHQWPATLVQPVGSPLSLECTVEGTSNPNLYWYRQAAGRGLQLLFYSVGIGQISSEVPQNLSASRPQDRQFILSSKKLLLSDSGFYLCAWSYGLGNQPQHFGDGTRLSIL.

This clone came up once. Other nucleotide sequences in the sample specify the same CDR3. The chain is built from TRBV2 and TRBJ2-7, with TRBD2 matching 9 bases. CDR3 length: 13 residues. V gave up 4 bases and J gave up 4 bases; unmatched junction bases: 2. Germline CDR1 SNHLY, CDR2 FYNNEI. The CDR3 region is CASSGTSGYEQYF. Written as DNA, the CDR3 is TGTGCCAGCAGTGGTACTAGCGGGTACGAGCAGTACTTC.